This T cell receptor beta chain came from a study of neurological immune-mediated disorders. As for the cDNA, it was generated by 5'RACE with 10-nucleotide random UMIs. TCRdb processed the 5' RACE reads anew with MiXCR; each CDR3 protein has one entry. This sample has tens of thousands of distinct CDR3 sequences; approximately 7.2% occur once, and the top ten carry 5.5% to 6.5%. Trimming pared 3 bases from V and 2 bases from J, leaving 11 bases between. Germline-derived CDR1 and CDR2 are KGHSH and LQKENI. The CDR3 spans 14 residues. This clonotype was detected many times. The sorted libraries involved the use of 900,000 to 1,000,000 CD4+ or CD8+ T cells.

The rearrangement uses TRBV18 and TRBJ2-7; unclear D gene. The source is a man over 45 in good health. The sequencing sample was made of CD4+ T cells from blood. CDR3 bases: TGTGCCAGCTCACCCCTGCGCGCAACCTACGAGCAGTACTTC. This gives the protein CASSPLRATYEQYF.